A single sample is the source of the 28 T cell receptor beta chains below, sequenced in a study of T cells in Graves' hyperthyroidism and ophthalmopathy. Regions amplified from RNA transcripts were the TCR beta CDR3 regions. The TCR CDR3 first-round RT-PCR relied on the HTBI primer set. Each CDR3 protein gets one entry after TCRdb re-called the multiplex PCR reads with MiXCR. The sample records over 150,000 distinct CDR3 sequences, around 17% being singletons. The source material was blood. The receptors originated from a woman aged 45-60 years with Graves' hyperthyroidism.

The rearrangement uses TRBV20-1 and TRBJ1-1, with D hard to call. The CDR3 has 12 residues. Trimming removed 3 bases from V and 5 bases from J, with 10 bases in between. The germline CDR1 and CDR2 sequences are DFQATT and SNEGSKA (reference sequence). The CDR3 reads CSARVGGTEAFF. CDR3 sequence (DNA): TGCAGTGCTAGGGTGGGAGGAACTGAAGCTTTCTTT.

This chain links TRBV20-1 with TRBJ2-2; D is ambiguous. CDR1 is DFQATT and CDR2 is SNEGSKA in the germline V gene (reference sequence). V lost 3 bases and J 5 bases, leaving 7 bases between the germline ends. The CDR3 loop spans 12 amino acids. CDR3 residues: CSASQNTGELFF. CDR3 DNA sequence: TGCAGTGCTAGCCAGAATACCGGGGAGCTGTTTTTT.

In DNA, the CDR3 is TGTGCCAGCAGCCCGGGGGGGAGTGGCGAGCAGTACTTC. Amino acids: CASSPGGSGEQYF. This rearrangement joins TRBV9 to TRBJ2-7, with 8 bases lining up with TRBD2. CDR1 is SGDLS, CDR2 YYNGEE, per germline. The CDR3 spans 13 residues. V shed 4 bases, J shed 6 bases, and the junction held 6 bases outside the gene matches.

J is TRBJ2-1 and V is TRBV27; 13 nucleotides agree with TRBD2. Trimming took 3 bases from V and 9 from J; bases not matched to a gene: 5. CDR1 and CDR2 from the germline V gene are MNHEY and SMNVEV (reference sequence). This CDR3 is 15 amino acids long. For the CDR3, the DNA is TGTGCCAGCAGTTTCTCGACTAGCGGGAGGACTGAGCAGTTCTTC. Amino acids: CASSFSTSGRTEQFF.

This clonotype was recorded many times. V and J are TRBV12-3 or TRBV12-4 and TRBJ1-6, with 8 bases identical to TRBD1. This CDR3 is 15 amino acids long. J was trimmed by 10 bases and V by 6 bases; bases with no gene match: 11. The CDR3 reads CASSLGQGSGSPLHF. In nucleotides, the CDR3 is TGTGCCAGCAGCCTAGGACAGGGTAGCGGCTCACCCCTCCACTTT.

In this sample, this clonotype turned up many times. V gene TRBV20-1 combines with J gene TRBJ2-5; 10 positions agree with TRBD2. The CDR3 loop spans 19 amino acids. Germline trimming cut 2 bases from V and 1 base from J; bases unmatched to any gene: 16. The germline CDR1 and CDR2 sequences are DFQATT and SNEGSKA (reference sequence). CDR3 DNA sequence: TGCAGTGCTAGAAACCCCGACAGGGGATGGACTAGCGGCCAAGAGACCCAGTACTTC. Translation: CSARNPDRGWTSGQETQYF.

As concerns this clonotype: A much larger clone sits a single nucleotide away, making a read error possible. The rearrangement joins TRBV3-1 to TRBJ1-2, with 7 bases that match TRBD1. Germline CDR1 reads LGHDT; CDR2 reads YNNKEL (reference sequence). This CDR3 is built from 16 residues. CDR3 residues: CASSQATTGASYVYTF. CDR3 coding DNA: TGTGCCAGCAGCCAAGCAACAACAGGGGCCAGCTATGTCTACACCTTC.

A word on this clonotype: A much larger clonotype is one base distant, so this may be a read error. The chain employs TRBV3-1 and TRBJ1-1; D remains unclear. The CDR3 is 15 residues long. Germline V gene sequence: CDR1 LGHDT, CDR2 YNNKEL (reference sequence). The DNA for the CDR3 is TGTGCCAACAGCCAATCTCTCACTTCGAACACTGAAGCTTTCTTT. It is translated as CANSQSLTSNTEAFF.

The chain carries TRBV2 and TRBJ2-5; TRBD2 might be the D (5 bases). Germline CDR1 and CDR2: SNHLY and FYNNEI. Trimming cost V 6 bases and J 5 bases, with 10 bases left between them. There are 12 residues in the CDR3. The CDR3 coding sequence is TGTGCCAGCAGGGTAGGACTGGAGACCCAGTACTTC. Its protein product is CASRVGLETQYF.

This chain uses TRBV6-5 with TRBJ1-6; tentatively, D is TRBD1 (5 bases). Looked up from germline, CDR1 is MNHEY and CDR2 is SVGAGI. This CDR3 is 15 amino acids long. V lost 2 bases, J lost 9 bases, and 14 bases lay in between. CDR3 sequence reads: CASSYGTRRRSPLHF. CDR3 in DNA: TGTGCCAGCAGTTACGGGACCCGGCGGCGTTCACCCCTCCACTTT.

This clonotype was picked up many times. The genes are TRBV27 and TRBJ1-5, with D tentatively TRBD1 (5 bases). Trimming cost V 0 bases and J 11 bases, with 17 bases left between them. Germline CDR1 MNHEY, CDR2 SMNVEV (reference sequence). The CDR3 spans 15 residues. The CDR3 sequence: CASSLSPPDPGAQHF. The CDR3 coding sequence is TGTGCCAGCAGTTTATCTCCCCCAGACCCGGGGGCCCAGCATTTT.

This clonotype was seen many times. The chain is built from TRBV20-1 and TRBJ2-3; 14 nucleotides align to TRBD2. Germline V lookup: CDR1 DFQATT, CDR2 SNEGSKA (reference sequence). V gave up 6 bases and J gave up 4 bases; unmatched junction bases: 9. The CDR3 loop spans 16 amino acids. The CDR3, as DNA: TGCAGTGCAAGCGGGCGACTAGCGGGAGGGCCAGATACGCAGTATTTT. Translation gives CSASGRLAGGPDTQYF.

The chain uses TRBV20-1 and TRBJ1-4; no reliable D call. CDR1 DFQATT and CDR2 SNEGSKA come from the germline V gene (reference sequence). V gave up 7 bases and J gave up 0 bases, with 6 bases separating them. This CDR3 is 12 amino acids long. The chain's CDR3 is CSVDATNEKLFF. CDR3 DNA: TGCAGTGTGGATGCAACTAATGAAAAACTGTTTTTT.

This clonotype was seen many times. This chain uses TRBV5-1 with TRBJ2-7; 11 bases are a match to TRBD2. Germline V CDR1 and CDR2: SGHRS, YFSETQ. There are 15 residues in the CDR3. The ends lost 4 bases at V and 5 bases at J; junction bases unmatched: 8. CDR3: CASSLSGRAVDEQYF. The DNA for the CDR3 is TGCGCCAGCAGCCTTAGCGGGAGGGCCGTCGACGAGCAGTACTTC.

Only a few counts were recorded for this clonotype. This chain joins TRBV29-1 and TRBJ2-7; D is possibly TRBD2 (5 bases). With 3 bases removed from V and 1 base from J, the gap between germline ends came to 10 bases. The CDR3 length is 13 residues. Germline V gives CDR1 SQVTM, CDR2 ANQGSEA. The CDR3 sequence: CSVDTGISYEQYF. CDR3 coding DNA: TGCAGCGTTGATACGGGGATTTCCTACGAGCAGTACTTC.

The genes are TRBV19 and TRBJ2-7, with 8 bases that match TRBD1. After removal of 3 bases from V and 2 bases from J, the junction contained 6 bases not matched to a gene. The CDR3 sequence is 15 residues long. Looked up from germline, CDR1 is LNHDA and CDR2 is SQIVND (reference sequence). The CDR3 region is CASSIAPGQAYEQYF. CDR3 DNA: TGTGCCAGTAGTATCGCCCCGGGACAGGCCTACGAGCAGTACTTC.

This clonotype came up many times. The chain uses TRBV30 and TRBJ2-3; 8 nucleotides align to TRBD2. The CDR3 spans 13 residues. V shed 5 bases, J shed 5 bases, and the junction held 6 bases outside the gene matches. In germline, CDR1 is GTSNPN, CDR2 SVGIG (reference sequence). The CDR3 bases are TGTGCCTGGGATACTAGCGGAGGAGATACGCAGTATTTT. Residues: CAWDTSGGDTQYF.

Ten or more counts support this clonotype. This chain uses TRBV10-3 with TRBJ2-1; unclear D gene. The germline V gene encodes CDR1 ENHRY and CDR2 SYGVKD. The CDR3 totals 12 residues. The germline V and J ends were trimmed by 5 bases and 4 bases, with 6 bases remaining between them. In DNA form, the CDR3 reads TGTGCCATCAGTCCAAATTACAATGAGCAGTTCTTC. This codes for CAISPNYNEQFF.

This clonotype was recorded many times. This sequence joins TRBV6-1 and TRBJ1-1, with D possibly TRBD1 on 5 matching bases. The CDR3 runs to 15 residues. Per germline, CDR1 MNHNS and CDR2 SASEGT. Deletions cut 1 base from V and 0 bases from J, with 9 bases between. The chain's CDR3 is CASSEGGRMNTEAFF. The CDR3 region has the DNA TGTGCCAGCAGTGAAGGGGGCCGGATGAACACTGAAGCTTTCTTT.

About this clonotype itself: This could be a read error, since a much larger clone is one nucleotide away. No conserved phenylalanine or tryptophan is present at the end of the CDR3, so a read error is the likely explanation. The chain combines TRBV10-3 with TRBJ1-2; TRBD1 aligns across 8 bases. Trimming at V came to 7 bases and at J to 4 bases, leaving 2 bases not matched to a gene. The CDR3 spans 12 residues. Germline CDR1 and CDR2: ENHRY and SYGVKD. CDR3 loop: CAITGTGYGYTL. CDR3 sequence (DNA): TGTGCCATCACCGGGACAGGCTATGGCTACACCCTC.

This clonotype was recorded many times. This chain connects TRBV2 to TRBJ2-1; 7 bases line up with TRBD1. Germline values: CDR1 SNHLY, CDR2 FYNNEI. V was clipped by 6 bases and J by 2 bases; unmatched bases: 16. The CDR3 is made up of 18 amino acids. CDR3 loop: CASRELPNRGLTYNEQFF. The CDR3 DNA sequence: TGTGCCAGCAGAGAATTACCTAACAGGGGCCTCACCTACAATGAGCAGTTCTTC.

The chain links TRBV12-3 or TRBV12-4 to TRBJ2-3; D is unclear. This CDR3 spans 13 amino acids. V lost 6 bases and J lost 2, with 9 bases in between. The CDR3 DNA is TGTGCCAGCAGATACATGGACACAGATACGCAGTATTTT. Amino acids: CASRYMDTDTQYF.

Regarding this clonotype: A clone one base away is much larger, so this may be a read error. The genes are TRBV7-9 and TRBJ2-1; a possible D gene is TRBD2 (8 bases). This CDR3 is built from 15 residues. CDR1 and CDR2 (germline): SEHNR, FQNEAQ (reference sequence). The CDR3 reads CASSLGGGQLNEQSF. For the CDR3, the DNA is TGTGCCAGCAGCCTCGGGGGGGGACAGCTAAATGAGCAGTCCTTC.

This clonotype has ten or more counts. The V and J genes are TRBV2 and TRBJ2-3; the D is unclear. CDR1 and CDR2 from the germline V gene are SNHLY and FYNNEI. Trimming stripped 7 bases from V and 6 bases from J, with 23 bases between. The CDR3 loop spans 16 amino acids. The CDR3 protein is CASTAHKGQLGDTQYF. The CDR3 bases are TGTGCCAGCACAGCCCACAAAGGCCAGTTGGGCGATACGCAGTATTTT.

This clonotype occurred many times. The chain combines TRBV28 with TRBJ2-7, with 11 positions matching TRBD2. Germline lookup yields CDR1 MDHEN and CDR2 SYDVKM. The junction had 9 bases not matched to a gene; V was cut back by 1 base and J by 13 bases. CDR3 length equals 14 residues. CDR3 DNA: TGTGCCAGCAGTTTATTAGGGACTAGCGGAAGGGTTTACTTC. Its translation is CASSLLGTSGRVYF.

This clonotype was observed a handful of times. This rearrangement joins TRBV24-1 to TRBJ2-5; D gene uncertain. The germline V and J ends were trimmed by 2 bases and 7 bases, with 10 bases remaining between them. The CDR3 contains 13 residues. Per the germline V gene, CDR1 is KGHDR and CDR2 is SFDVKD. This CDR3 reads CATSDSALGTQYF. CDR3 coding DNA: TGTGCCACCAGTGATTCCGCACTGGGGACCCAGTACTTC.

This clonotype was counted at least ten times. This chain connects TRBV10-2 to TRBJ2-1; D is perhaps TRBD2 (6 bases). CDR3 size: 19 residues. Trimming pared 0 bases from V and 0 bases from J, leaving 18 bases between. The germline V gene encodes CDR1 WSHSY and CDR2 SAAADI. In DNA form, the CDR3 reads TGCGCCAGCAGTGAGTCATCGGTCGGAGCGGGCGTCTCCTACAATGAGCAGTTCTTC. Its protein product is CASSESSVGAGVSYNEQFF.

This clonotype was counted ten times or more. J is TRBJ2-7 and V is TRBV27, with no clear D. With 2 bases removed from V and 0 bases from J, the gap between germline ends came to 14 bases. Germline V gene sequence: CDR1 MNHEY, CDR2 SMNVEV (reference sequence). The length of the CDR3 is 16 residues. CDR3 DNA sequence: TGTGCCAGCAGTTTAAAGAGTGGACCTTTCTCCTACGAGCAGTACTTC. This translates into CASSLKSGPFSYEQYF.